This TCR beta chain stems from a study of post-analysis software for immune sequencing data. Losses at the gene ends were 5 bases for V and 7 bases for J; bases not matched to a gene: 6. CDR3 length: 14 residues. The germline V gene encodes CDR1 MDHEN and CDR2 SYDVKM. Study-level findings and limits: Comparison with controls showed significantly lower normalized Chao1 diversity in multiple sclerosis patients. Controls showed lower frequencies than patients for 4 or 5 TRBV segments, and TRBV5-6, TRBV5-1 and TRBV20-1 were among these.

Unique molecular identifiers were present in the TCR beta cDNA libraries. TCRdb used MiXCR to reprocess the PCR reads, holding one entry per CDR3 protein. The sample has some 450,000 distinct CDR3 sequences, under 55% seen once. Comment on this clonotype: What it binds is unknown.

The source of this sequence is a girl under 18 with multiple sclerosis. The material sequenced was blood. The chain combines TRBV28 with TRBJ2-1; TRBD2 agrees at 9 bases. This CDR3 reads CASSVSGGRNEQFF. The CDR3, as DNA: TGTGCCAGCAGTGTTAGCGGGGGAAGAAATGAGCAGTTCTTC.